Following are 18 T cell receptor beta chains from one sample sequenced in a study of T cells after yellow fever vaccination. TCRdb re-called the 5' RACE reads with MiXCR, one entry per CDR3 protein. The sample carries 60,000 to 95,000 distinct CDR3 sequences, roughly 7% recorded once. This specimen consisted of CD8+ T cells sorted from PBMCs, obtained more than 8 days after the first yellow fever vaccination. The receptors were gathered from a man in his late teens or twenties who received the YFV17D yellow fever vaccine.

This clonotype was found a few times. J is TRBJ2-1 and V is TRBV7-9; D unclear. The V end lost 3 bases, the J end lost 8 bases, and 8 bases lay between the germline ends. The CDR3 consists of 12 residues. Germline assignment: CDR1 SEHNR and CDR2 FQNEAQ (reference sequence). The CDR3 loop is CASSFPRYEQFF. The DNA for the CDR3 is TGTGCCAGCAGCTTTCCTAGGTATGAGCAGTTCTTC.

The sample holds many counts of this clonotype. For the CDR3, the DNA is TGCGCCAGCAGCCAAGATTGGGACGGATTCCAAGAGACCCAGTACTTC. It yields the protein CASSQDWDGFQETQYF. This sequence joins TRBV4-3 and TRBJ2-5; tentatively, D is TRBD1 or TRBD2 (5 bases each). The CDR3 spans 16 residues. Germline V gene sequence: CDR1 LGHNA, CDR2 YSLEER. Trimming pared 0 bases from V and 1 base from J, leaving 12 bases between.

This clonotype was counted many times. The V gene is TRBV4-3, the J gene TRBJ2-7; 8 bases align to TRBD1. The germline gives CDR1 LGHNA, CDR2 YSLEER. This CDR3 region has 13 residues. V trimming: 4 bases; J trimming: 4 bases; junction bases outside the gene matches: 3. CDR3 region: CASSLRQGYEQYF. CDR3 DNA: TGCGCCAGCAGCCTTCGACAGGGGTACGAGCAGTACTTC.

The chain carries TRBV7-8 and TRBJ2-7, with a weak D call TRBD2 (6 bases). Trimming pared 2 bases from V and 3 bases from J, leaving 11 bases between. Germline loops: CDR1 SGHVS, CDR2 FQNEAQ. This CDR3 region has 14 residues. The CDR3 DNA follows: TGTGCCAGCAGCTTACCCCAGGGAGGCTACGAGCAGTACTTC. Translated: CASSLPQGGYEQYF.

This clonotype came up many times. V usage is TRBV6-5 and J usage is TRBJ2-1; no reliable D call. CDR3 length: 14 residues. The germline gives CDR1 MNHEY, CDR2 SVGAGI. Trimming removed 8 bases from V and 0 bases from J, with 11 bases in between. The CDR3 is CASGQVNSYNEQFF. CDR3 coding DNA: TGTGCCAGCGGGCAGGTCAACTCCTACAATGAGCAGTTCTTC.

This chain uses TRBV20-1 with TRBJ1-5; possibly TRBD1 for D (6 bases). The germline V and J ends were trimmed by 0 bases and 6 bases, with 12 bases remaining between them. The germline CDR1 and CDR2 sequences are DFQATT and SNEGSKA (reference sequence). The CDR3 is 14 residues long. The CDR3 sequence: CSARDRGGSQPQHF. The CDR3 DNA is TGCAGTGCTAGAGATAGAGGGGGTAGTCAGCCCCAGCATTTT.

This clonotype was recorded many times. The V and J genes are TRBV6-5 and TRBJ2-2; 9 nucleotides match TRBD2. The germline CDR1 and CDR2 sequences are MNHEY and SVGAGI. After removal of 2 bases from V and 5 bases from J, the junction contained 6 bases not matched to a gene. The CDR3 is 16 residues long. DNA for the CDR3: TGTGCCAGCAGTTACGGTGGCGGGGGGGCGACCGGGGAGCTGTTTTTT. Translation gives CASSYGGGGATGELFF.

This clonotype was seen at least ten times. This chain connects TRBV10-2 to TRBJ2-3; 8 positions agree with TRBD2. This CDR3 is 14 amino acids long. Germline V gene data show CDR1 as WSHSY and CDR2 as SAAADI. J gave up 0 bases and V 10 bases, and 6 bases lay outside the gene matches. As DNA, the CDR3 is TGCGCCACCTCAACTAGCGGCAGCACAGATACGCAGTATTTT. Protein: CATSTSGSTDTQYF.

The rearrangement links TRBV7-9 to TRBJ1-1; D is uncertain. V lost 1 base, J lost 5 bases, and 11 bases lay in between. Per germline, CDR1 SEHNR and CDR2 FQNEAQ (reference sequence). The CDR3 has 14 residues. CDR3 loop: CASSLVLAGTEAFF. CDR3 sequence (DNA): TGTGCCAGCAGCTTAGTACTAGCGGGGACTGAAGCTTTCTTT.

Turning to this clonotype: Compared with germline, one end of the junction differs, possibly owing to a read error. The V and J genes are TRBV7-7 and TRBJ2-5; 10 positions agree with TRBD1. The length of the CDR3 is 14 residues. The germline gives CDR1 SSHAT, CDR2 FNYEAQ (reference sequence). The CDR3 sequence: CASSLWTGGETQYF. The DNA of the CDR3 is TGTGCTAGCAGCTTGTGGACAGGGGGAGAGACCCAGTACTTC.

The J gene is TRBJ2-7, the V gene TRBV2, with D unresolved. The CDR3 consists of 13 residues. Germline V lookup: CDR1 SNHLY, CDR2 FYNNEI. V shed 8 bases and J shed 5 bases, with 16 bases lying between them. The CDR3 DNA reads TGTGCCAGCCTTGAACACCTTAGGGACGAGCAGTACTTC. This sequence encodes CASLEHLRDEQYF.

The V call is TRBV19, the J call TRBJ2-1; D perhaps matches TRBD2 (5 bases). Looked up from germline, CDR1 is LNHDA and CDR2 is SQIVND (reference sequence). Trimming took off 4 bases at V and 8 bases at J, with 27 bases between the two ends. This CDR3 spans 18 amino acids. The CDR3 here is CASSRPWSLSDAGDEQFF. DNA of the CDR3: TGTGCCAGTAGTAGACCGTGGAGCCTTAGCGATGCGGGCGATGAGCAGTTCTTC.

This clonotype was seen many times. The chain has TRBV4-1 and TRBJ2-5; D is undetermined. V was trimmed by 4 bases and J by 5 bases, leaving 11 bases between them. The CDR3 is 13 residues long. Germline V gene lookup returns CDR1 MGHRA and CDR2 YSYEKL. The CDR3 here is CASSPTRRETQYF. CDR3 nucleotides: TGCGCCAGCAGCCCCACGAGAAGGGAGACCCAGTACTTC.

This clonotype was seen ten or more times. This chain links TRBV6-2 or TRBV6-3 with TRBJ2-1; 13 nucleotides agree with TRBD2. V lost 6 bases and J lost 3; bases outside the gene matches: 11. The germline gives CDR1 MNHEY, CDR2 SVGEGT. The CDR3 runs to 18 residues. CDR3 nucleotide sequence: TGTGCCAGCAGGGGTGGACTAGCGGGGGTACCCCTCTACAATGAGCAGTTCTTC. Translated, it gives CASRGGLAGVPLYNEQFF.

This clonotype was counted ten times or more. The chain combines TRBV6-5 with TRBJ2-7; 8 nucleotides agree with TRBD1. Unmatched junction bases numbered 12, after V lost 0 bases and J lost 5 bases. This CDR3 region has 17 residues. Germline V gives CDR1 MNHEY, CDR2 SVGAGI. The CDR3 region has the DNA TGTGCCAGCAGTTACTCTATTGAATCCGGGACAGGCGACGAGCAGTACTTC. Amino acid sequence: CASSYSIESGTGDEQYF.

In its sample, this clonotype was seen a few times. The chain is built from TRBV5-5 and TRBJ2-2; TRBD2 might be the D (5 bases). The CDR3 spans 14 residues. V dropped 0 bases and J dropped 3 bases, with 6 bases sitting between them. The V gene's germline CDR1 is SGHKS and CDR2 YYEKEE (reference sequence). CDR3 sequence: CASSLGEYTGELFF. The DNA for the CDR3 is TGTGCCAGCAGCTTGGGGGAGTACACCGGGGAGCTGTTTTTT.

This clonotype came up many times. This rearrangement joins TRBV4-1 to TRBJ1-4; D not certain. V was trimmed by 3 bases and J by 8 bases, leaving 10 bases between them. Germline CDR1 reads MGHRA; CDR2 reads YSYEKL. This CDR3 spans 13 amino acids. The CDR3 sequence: CASSHISPEKLFF. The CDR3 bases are TGCGCCAGCAGCCACATCTCGCCGGAAAAACTGTTTTTT.

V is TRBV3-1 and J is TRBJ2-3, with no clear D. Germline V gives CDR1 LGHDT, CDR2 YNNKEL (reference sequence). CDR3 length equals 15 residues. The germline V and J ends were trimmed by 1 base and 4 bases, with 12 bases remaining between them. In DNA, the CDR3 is TGTGCCAGCAGCCAAGGGCTGACTTTTGCAGATACGCAGTATTTT. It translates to CASSQGLTFADTQYF.